Listed here is a single T cell receptor beta chain. Its cognate antigen has yet to be identified. One base away there is no much larger clone; base qualities are not given. The source of the sample is a study of blood T cell repertoires in COVID-19 (dated by TCRdb to 2020 to 2021). Background on the whole study: Collaborator samples came from the United States, Italy and Spain and covered acute and convalescent phases of COVID-19. The prospective study material was composed of cDNA or gDNA derived from T cells, B-cell-depleted T cells, or PBMCs. The repertoires were released in a freely available public database intended as a resource for research on the immune response to SARS-CoV-2. Sample metadata almost always included a de-identified subject ID, COVID-19 status, age in years and sex. Samples came from the ongoing ImmuneRACE study (first 160 participants) plus 1,254 subjects from 6 global collaborators. Subjects who had been exposed to COVID-19, were actively infected with it, or had recovered from it provided the deeply sampled blood TCRbeta repertoires that made up the dataset. Where HLA class I and class II types were available, the types were taken from metadata supplied by the sample provider, not from assay-based typing.

Study-level results and caveats: The amount of clinical and demographic metadata varied by source and participant and was provided uncurated.

The germline V gene yields SGHAT for CDR1 and FQNNGV for CDR2. The CDR3 measures 18 amino acids from cysteine to phenylalanine. CDR3 DNA only is kept here, 54 bases in frame from base 1. Trimming accounts for 5 bases at V and 0 bases at J, while the number of junction bases matched to no gene is 8. The immunoSEQ Assay, a bias-controlled multiplex PCR, was used to amplify TCRbeta CDR3 regions from genomic DNA. The paper's processing steps were these. Within the assay, amplification of reference gene primers was used to estimate how many nucleated cells each sample contained. Sequence reads were collapsed and filtered to measure the absolute abundance of every unique TCRbeta CDR3 rearrangement. For each sample, productive Simpson clonality was calculated by taking the square root of Simpson's diversity index across productive rearrangements. TCRdb re-hosts the immuneACCESS table, in-frame sequences only. Its copies lack some clones; in the studies checked, an unresolved V gene accounts for under half of them, and the cause for the rest is not known. For V, J and clone size, that table is used; D and trimming come from the DNA. This sample holds around 400,000 clones; roughly 89% were observed only once. About 1.8% of the sample belongs to the ten largest clones.

Participants in the prospective study were enrolled through a virtual design, were aged about 18 to 100 years, and lived in roughly 24 United States geographic areas. In the prospective study, participants were assigned to cohorts based on the clinical history participants reported in a screening survey and a study questionnaire. Recovered participants in ImmuneRACE Cohort 3 were defined as having two consecutive negative NP/OP PCR tests, clearance from a healthcare professional, or resolution of symptoms. In the prospective study, mobile phlebotomists collected whole blood, serum and a nasopharyngeal or oropharyngeal swab from each participant. Over a roughly 2-month period, participants in the prospective study had the option of providing additional blood draws and questionnaires. Before DNA extraction, prospective study blood samples were shipped either frozen or at room temperature.

Sequencing was carried out using PBMCs or T cells enriched from blood (not recorded which). Rearrangement joined TRBV11-2 to TRBJ2-7; TRBD2 fits 15 bases in the junction. This receptor was identified in a woman aged 30 to 39 who had recovered from COVID-19. The DNA is TGTGCCAGCAGCGAAGGGACTAGCGGGGGGACCCTCTCCTACGAGCAGTACTTC. This encodes CASSEGTSGGTLSYEQYF.